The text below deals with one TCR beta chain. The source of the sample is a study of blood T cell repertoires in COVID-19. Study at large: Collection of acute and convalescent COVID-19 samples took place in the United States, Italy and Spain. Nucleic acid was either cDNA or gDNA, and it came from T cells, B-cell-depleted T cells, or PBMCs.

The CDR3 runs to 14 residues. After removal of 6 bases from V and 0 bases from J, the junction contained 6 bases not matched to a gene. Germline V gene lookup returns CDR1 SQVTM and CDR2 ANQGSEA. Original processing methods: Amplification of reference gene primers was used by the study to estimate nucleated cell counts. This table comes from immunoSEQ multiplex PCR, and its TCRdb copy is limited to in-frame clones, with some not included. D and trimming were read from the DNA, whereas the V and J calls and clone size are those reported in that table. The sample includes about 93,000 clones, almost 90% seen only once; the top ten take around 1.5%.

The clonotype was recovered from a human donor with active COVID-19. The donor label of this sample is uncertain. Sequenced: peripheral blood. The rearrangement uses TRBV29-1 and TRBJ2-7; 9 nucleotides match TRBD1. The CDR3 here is CSVTGTGPSYEQYF. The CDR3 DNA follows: TGCAGCGTGACCGGGACAGGGCCCTCCTACGAGCAGTACTTC.